This T cell receptor (beta chain) was profiled in a study of cytomegalovirus exposure and HLA in healthy donors. Primers included in the PCR were 60 Vbeta and 13 Jbeta primers. Method: immunoSEQ multiplex PCR; TCRdb's copy keeps in-frame clones and lacks some. The repertoire holds about 150,000 clones, with 80% to 90% as singletons. A remark on this clone: Its matching antigen is unknown.

This CDR3 spans 16 amino acids. Germline V gene data show CDR1 as LNHNV and CDR2 as YYDKDF (reference sequence). V shed 0 bases and J 6 bases; nucleotides not matched to a gene: 6. Study-wide findings and caveats: Later analysis showed TCR association rates varying by HLA locus, highest for DRB1 and lowest for HLA-C. In most subjects, TCR beta sequences reportedly gave accurate predictions of HLA-A and HLA-B alleles.

Material for sequencing was PBMCs. This chain connects TRBV15 to TRBJ2-1; 9 nucleotides agree with TRBD1. The clonotype comes from a woman aged 18-29 years in good health and CMV-seronegative. In DNA form, the CDR3 reads TGTGCCACCAGCAGAGATAGTGGGACAGGGCCCAATGAGCAGTTCTTC. Its translation is CATSRDSGTGPNEQFF.